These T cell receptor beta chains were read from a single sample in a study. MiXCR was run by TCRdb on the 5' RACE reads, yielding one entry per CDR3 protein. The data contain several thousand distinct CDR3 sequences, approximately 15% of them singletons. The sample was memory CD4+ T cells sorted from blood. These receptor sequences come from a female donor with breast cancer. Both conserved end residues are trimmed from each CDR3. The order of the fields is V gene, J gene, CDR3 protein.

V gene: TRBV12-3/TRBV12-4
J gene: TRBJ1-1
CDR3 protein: ASSPGVLNTEAF

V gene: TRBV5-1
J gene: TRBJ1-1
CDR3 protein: ASSSIGTAKGAF

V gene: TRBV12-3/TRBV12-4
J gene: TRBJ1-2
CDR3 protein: ASSSRTGDGYT

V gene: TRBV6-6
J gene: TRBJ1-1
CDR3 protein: ASRATGVTEAF

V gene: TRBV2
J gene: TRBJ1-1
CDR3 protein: ASSHNEDTEAF

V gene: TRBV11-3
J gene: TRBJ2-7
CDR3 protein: ASSSEAYQRVGQY

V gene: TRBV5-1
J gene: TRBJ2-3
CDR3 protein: ASSLDTASTDTQY

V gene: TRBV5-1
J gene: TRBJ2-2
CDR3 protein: ASSNAAGTGELF

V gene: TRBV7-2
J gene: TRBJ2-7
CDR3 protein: ASSLVGSGSSYEQY

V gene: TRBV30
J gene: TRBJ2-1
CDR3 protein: AWSQTPKYEQC

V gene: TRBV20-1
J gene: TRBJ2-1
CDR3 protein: SARGGRGYNEQF

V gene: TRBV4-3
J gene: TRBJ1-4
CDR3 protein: ASSLEAAGRGEKLF

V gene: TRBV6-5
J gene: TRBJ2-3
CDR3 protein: ASSRQGRWHTDTQY

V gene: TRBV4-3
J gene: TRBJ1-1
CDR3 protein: ASSQQVNTEAF

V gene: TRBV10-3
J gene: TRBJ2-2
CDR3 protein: ASRGGEGTSQRNTGELF

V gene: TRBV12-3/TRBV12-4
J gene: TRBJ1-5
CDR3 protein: ASSTDRNQLQH

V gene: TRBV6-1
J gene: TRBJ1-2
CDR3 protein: ASSDRLGSYGYT

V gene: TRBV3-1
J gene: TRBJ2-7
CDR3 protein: ASSPGEWYEQY

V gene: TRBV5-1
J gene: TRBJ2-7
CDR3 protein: ASSPYGTGFSYEQY

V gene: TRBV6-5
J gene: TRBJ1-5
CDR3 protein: ASSRQGNQAQH

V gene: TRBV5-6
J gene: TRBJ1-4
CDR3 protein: ASSLASEKLF

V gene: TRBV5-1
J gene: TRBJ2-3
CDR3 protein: ASSGTSGGTDTQY